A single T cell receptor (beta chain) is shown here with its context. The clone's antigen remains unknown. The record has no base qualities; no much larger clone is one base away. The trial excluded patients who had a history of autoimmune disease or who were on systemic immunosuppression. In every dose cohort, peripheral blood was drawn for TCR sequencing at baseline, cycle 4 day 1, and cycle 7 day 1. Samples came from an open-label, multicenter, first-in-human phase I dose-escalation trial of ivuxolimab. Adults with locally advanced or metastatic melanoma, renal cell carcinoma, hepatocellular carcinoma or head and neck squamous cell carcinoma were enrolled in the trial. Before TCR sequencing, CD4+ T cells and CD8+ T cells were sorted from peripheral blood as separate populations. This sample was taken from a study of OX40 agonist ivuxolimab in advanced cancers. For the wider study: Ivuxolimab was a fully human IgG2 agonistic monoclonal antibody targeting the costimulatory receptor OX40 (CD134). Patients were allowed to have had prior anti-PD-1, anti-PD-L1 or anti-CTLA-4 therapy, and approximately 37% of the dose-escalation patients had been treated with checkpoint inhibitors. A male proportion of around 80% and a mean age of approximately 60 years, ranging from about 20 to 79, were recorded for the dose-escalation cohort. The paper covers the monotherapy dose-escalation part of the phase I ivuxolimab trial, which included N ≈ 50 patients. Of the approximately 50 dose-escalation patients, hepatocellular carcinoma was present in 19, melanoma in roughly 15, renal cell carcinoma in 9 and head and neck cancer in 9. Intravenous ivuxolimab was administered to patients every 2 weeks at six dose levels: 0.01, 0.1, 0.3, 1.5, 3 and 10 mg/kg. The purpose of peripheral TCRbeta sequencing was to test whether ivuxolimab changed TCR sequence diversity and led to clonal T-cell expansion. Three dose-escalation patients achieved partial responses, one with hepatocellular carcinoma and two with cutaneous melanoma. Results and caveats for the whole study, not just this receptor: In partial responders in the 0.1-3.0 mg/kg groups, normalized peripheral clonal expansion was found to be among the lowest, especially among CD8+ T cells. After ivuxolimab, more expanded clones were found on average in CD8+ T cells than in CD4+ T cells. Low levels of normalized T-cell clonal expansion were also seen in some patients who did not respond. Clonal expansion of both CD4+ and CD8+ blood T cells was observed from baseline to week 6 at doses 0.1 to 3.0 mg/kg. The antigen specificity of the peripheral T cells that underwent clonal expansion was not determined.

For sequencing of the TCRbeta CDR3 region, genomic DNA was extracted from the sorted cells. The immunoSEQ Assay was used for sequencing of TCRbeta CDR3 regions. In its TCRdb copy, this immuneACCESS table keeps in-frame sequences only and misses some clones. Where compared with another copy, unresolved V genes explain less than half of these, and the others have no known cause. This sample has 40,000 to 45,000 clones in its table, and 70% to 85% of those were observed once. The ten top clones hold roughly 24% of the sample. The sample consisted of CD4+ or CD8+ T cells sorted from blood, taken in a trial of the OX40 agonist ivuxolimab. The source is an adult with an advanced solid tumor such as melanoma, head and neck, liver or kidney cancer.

In nucleotide form, the sequence is TGTGCCACAAAGGGGACAGCTCCCTTTGCTTTCTTT. Its translation is CATKGTAPFAFF. This chain joins TRBV2 to TRBJ1-1; TRBD1 agrees with 7 junctional bases. Compared with germline, V lacks 10 bases and J lacks 11 bases; bases without a gene match: 13. The CDR3 measures 12 amino acids from cysteine to phenylalanine. Just the 36-base CDR3 DNA is kept, in frame starting at base 1. The germline V gene gives CDR1 as SNHLY and CDR2 as FYNNEI.